This T cell receptor beta chain was recorded in a study of T cells after yellow fever vaccination. Study observations and caveats: The appearance of a small share of clonotypes in both CD4 and CD8 compartments was observed. Most clones from primary vaccination resurfaced after the booster (about 95% CD4, about 91% CD8). Researchers report a weaker secondary response that nonetheless peaked faster, day 5 versus 15.

5'RACE template switching produced TCR cDNA carrying a universal primer site and UMIs. TCRdb redid the calling of the 5' RACE reads with MiXCR, one entry per CDR3 protein. The sample gives approximately 300,000 distinct CDR3 sequences, roughly 10% of which show up once; under 4% is in the top ten. Germline-derived CDR1 and CDR2 are SGHVS and FQNEAQ. There are 15 residues in the CDR3. V trimming: 4 bases; J trimming: 5 bases; junction bases outside the gene matches: 8. This clonotype was recorded at least ten times. Antigen: not known. This receptor was obtained from a man younger than 35 who received the YFV17D yellow fever vaccine. The chain recombines TRBV7-8 with TRBJ2-3; TRBD2 agrees at 8 bases. Specimen: CD4+ T cells sorted from PBMCs, collected 45 days after the yellow fever booster vaccination. CDR3 sequence (DNA): TGTGCCAGCAGCTCCCGGGGGGGCCCCGAAGATACGCAGTATTTT. This gives the protein CASSSRGGPEDTQYF. The whole variable domain, remainder taken from reference TRBV7-8 and TRBJ2-3, is GAGVSQSPRYKVAKRGQDVALRCDPISGHVSLFWYQQALGQGPEFLTYFQNEAQLDKSGLPSDRFFAERPEGSVSTLKIQRTQQEDSAVYLCASSSRGGPEDTQYFGPGTRLTVL.